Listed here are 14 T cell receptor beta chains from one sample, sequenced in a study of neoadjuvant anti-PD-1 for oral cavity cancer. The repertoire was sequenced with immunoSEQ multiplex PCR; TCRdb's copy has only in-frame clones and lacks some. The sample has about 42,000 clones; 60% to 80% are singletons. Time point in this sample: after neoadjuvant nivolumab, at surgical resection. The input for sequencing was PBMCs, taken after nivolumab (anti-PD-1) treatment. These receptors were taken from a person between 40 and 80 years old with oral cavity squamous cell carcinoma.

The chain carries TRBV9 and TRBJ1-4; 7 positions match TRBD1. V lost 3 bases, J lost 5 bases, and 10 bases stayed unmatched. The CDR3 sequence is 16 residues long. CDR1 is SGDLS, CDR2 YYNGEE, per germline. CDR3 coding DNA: TGTGCCAGCAGCGCAGGAGCCGGGACAGCAAATGAAAAACTGTTTTTT. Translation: CASSAGAGTANEKLFF.

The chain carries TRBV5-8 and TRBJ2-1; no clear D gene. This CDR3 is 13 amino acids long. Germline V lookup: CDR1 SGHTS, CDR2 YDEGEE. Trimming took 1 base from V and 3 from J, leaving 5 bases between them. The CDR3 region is CASSLFNYNEQFF. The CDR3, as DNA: TGTGCCAGCAGCTTGTTCAACTACAATGAGCAGTTCTTC.

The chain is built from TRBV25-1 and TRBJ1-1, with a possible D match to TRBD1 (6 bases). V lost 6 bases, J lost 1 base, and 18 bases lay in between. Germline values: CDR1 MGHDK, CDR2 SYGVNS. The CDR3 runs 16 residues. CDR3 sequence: CASSSSPGGGNTEAFF. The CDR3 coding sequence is TGTGCCAGCAGCTCTTCACCGGGAGGGGGGAACACTGAAGCTTTCTTT.

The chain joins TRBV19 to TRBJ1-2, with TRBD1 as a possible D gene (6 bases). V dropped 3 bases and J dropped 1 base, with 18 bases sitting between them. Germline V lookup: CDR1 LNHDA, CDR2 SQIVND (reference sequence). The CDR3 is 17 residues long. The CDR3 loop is CASSIGGGLDLNYGYTF. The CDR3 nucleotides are TGTGCCAGTAGTATTGGAGGGGGACTGGATCTTAACTATGGCTACACCTTC.

CDR3 protein: CASSYLGQVNYGYTF. The DNA of the CDR3 is TGTGCCAGCAGTTACTTGGGCCAGGTTAACTATGGCTACACCTTC. This chain links TRBV6-5 with TRBJ1-2; D call uncertain. The CDR3 runs 15 residues. Germline V lookup: CDR1 MNHEY, CDR2 SVGAGI. The ends were cut back, 1 base at V and 1 base at J, with 10 bases in the middle.

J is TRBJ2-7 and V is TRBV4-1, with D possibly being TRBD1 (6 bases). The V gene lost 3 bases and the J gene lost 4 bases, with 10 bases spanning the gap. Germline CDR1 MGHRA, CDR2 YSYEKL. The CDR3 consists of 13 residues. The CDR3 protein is CASSQTTGYEQYF. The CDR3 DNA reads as TGCGCCAGCAGCCAGACCACAGGGTACGAGCAGTACTTC.

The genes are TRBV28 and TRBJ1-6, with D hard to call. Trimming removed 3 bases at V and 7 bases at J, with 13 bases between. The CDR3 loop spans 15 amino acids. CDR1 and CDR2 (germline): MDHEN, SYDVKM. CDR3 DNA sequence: TGTGCCAGCAGTTTTGTCGGCGGCAGAAATTCACCCCTCCACTTT. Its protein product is CASSFVGGRNSPLHF.

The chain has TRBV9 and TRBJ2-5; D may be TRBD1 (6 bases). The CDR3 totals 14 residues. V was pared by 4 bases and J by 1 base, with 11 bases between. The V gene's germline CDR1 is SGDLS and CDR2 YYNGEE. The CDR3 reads CASSFRDTQETQYF. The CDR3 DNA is TGTGCCAGCAGCTTCCGGGACACCCAAGAGACCCAGTACTTC.

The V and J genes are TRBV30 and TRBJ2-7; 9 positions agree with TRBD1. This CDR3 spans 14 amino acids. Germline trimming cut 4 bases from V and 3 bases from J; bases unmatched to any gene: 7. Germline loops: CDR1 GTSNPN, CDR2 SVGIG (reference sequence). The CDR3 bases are TGTGCCTGGACTACAGGGGGCTCCCTCTACGAGCAGTACTTC. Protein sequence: CAWTTGGSLYEQYF.

The CDR3 protein is CASSPGTSGRARANEQFF. CDR3 sequence (DNA): TGTGCCAGCAGCCCCGGGACTAGCGGGAGGGCCAGGGCCAATGAGCAGTTCTTC. The chain joins TRBV5-6 to TRBJ2-1; TRBD2 matches 16 bases. This CDR3 contains 18 residues. Per the germline V gene, CDR1 is SGHDT and CDR2 is YYEEEE. The junction had 10 bases not matched to a gene; V was cut back by 4 bases and J by 6 bases.

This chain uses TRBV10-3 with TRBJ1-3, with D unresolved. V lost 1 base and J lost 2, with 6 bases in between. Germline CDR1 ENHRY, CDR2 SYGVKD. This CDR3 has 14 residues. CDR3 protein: CAISEFGAGNTIYF. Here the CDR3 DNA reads TGTGCCATCAGTGAGTTTGGGGCTGGAAACACCATATATTTT.

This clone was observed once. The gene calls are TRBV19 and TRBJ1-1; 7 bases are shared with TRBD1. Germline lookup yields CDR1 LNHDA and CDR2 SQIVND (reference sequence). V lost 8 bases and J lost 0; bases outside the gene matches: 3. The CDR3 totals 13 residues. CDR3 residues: CASAGTVNTEAFF. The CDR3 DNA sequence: TGTGCCAGTGCCGGGACAGTGAACACTGAAGCTTTCTTT.

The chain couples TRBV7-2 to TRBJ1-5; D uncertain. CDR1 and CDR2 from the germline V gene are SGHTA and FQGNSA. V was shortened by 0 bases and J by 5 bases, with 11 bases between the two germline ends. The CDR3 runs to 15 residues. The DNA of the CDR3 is TGTGCCAGCAGCTTAGCGCAAGGCAGCCATCAGCCCCAGCATTTT. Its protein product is CASSLAQGSHQPQHF.

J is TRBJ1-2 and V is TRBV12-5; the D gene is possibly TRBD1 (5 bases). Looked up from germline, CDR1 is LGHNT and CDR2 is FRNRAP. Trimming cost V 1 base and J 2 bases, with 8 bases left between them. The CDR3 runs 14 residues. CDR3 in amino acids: CASGLGGANYGYTF. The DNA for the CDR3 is TGTGCTAGTGGTTTGGGAGGGGCGAACTATGGCTACACCTTC.